The 12 T cell receptor beta chains below all came from one sample that was sequenced in a study of early T cells in non-severe SARS-CoV-2 infection. TCRdb recomputed calls from the 5' RACE reads with MiXCR, one row per CDR3 protein. The sample records tens of thousands of distinct CDR3 sequences, over 9.5% being singletons. Sequenced input: whole blood. These receptors were obtained from an adult who was a healthcare worker with PCR-confirmed SARS-CoV-2 infection or an uninfected control (not recorded which).

In DNA, the CDR3 is TGTGCCAGCAGCCTTCAGAAAGGGATTCATGGCTACACCTTC. The encoded protein is CASSLQKGIHGYTF. The chain carries TRBV3-1 and TRBJ1-2; D gene uncertain. This CDR3 contains 14 residues. V lost 4 bases and J 6 bases, leaving 15 bases between the germline ends. Germline CDR1 reads LGHDT; CDR2 reads YNNKEL (reference sequence).

The genes are TRBV6-6 and TRBJ2-3; D not resolved. V was shortened by 7 bases and J by 2 bases, with 10 bases between the two germline ends. Germline V CDR1 and CDR2: MNHNY, SVGAGI (reference sequence). The length of the CDR3 is 13 residues. DNA of the CDR3: TGTGCCAGCACGGACGGAAACACAGATACGCAGTATTTT. It encodes CASTDGNTDTQYF.

The chain has TRBV11-2 and TRBJ1-2; D is undetermined. Trimming removed 4 bases from V and 8 bases from J, with 14 bases in between. Per the germline V gene, CDR1 is SGHAT and CDR2 is FQNNGV. This CDR3 region has 13 residues. CDR3 sequence (DNA): TGTGCCAGCAGCTGGAGTAGGGATCAAGGCTACACCTTC. This translates into CASSWSRDQGYTF.

Many counts were recorded for this clonotype. This rearrangement joins TRBV3-1 to TRBJ1-1, with a possible D match to TRBD1 (6 bases). Per germline, CDR1 LGHDT and CDR2 YNNKEL (reference sequence). V was trimmed by 5 bases and J by 5 bases, leaving 18 bases between them. The CDR3 is 15 amino acids. The CDR3 is CASSSSGTQVTEAFF. The CDR3 DNA sequence: TGTGCCAGCAGCTCATCCGGGACACAGGTAACTGAAGCTTTCTTT. The variable domain in full, completed from reference TRBV3-1 and TRBJ1-1, reads DTAVSQTPKYLVTQMGNDKSIKCEQNLGHDTMYWYKQDSKKFLKIMFSYNNKELIINETVPNRFSPKSPDKAHLNLHINSLELGDSAVYFCASSSSGTQVTEAFFGQGTRLTVV.

The table lists this clonotype with many counts. V usage is TRBV2 and J usage is TRBJ2-3, with a possible D match to TRBD1 (6 bases). CDR3 length: 15 amino acids. Germline lookup yields CDR1 SNHLY and CDR2 FYNNEI. Trimming took 4 bases from V and 0 from J, leaving 11 bases between them. The CDR3 protein is CASSVAGASTDTQYF. CDR3 nucleotide sequence: TGTGCCAGCAGTGTAGCAGGGGCAAGCACAGATACGCAGTATTTT.

This chain uses TRBV7-6 with TRBJ2-1; the match to TRBD1 covers 10 bases. Losses at the gene ends were 1 base for V and 10 bases for J; bases not matched to a gene: 4. This CDR3 comprises 14 residues. Per the germline V gene, CDR1 is SGHVS and CDR2 is FNYEAQ. The CDR3 is CASSLEGQGDEQFF. CDR3 nucleotides: TGTGCCAGCAGCTTAGAAGGACAGGGGGACGAGCAGTTCTTC.

This clonotype was recorded many times. V and J are TRBV7-2 and TRBJ1-2; the D is unclear. This CDR3 spans 13 amino acids. Germline values: CDR1 SGHTA, CDR2 FQGNSA. Trimming removed 6 bases at V and 4 bases at J, with 12 bases between. The CDR3 loop reads CASSPPGFYGYTF. CDR3 nucleotides: TGTGCCAGCAGTCCCCCAGGCTTCTATGGCTACACCTTC.

The chain carries TRBV3-1 and TRBJ2-5, with TRBD2 as a possible D gene (5 bases). Germline V gives CDR1 LGHDT, CDR2 YNNKEL (reference sequence). The CDR3 covers 12 residues. V dropped 4 bases and J dropped 5 bases, with 8 bases sitting between them. CDR3 amino acids: CASSLPGETQYF. CDR3 nucleotide sequence: TGTGCCAGCAGCCTCCCGGGGGAGACCCAGTACTTC.

This clonotype was observed at least ten times. The CDR3 DNA sequence: TGTGCCAGCAGCTCCTCCTACAGACCAAAGCGCCAAGAGACCCAGTACTTC. Translation gives CASSSSYRPKRQETQYF. V usage is TRBV5-6 and J usage is TRBJ2-5; no clear D gene. In germline, CDR1 is SGHDT, CDR2 YYEEEE. The CDR3 consists of 17 residues. Trimming removed 3 bases from V and 1 base from J, with 19 bases in between.

This clonotype came up a few times. The chain uses TRBV19 and TRBJ2-2; no reliable D call. The V and J ends lost 4 bases and 7 bases respectively, with 13 bases between them. In germline, CDR1 is LNHDA, CDR2 SQIVND (reference sequence). The CDR3 is made up of 14 amino acids. The CDR3 DNA reads as TGTGCCAGTAGTACCCTCTCGGTGGTCGGGGAGCTGTTTTTT. Translated, it gives CASSTLSVVGELFF.

The rearrangement joins TRBV11-2 to TRBJ1-6, with D hard to call. There are 12 residues in the CDR3. Trimming removed 5 bases at V and 6 bases at J, with 5 bases between. Germline lookup yields CDR1 SGHAT and CDR2 FQNNGV. The DNA for the CDR3 is TGTGCCAGCAGCCCCTTTAATTCACCCCTCCACTTT. Its protein is CASSPFNSPLHF. Looking up the rest from reference TRBV11-2 and TRBJ1-6 gives the full variable domain: EAGVAQSPRYKIIEKRQSVAFWCNPISGHATLYWYQQILGQGPKLLIQFQNNGVVDDSQLPKDRFSAERLKGVDSTLKIQPAKLEDSAVYLCASSPFNSPLHFGNGTRLTVT.

In its sample, this clonotype was seen a few times. This chain uses TRBV11-2 with TRBJ2-5; D possibly corresponds to TRBD2 (5 bases). V was pared by 5 bases and J by 2 bases, with 15 bases between. Looked up from germline, CDR1 is SGHAT and CDR2 is FQNNGV. The CDR3 is 15 amino acids. Written as DNA, the CDR3 is TGTGCCAGCAGCGACCCCCGGGGTTTTCAAGAGACCCAGTACTTC. Protein: CASSDPRGFQETQYF.